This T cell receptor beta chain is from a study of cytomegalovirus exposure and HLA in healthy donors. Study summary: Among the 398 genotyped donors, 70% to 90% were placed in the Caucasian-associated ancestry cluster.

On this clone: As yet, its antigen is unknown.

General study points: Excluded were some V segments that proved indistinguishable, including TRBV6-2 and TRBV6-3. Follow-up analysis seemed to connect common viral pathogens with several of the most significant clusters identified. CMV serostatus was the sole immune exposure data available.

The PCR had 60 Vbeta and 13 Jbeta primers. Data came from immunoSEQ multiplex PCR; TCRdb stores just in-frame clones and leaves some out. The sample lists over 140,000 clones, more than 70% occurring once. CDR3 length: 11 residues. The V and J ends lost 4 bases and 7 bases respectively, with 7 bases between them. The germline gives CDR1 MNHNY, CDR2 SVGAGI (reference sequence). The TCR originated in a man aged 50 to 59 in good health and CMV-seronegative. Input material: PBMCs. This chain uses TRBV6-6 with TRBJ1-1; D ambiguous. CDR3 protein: CASSSILEAFF. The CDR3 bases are TGTGCCAGCAGTTCGATACTTGAAGCTTTCTTT.